This T cell receptor (beta chain) was obtained from a study of cytomegalovirus exposure and HLA in healthy donors. Points from the study as a whole: Accurate HLA-A and HLA-B prediction from TCR beta sequences was reported for most subjects. A later analysis reportedly identified an Asian-associated ancestry cluster as carrying fewer N-insertions than the roughly 670-donor mean. In a later analysis, DRB1 alleles had the most associated TCRs; HLA-C alleles the fewest.

Points on this clone: The antigen remains unidentified.

CDR1 and CDR2 (germline): MDHEN, SYDVKM. The ends lost 6 bases at V and 7 bases at J; junction bases unmatched: 8. The CDR3 covers 14 residues. Primers included in the PCR were 60 Vbeta and 13 Jbeta primers. The protocol was immunoSEQ multiplex PCR, while the TCRdb copy is restricted to in-frame clones and leaves out a portion. Counted here are 110,000 to 150,000 clones, roughly 70% occurring once; the ten biggest clones make up roughly 4.5%. The chain links TRBV28 to TRBJ2-4, with 8 bases that match TRBD1. The sequence derives from a man aged 18 to 30 in good health and CMV-seropositive. Specimen: PBMCs. The CDR3 here is CASRTAGTGNIQYF. The DNA for the CDR3 is TGTGCCAGCAGAACCGCCGGGACAGGTAACATTCAGTACTTC.